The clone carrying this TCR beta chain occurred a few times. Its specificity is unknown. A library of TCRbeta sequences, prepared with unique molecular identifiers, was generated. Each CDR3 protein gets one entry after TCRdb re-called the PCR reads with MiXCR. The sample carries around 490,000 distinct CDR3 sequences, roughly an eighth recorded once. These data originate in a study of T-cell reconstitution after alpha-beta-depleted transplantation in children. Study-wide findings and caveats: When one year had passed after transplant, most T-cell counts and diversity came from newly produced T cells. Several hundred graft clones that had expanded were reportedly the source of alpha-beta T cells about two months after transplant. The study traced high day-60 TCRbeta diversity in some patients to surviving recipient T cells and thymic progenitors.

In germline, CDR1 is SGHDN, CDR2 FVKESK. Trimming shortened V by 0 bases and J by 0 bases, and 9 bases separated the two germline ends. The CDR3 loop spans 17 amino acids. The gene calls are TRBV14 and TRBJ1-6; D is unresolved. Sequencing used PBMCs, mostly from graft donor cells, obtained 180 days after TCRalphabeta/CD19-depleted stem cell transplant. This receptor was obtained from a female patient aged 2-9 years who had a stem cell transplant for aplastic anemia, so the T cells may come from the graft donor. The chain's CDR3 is CASSQEDWSSYNSPLHF. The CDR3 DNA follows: TGTGCCAGCAGCCAAGAGGACTGGAGCTCCTATAATTCACCCCTCCACTTT. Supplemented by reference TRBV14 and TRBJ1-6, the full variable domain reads EAGVTQFPSHSVIEKGQTVTLRCDPISGHDNLYWYRRVMGKEIKFLLHFVKESKQDESGMPNNRFLAERTGGTYSTLKVQPAELEDSGVYFCASSQEDWSSYNSPLHFGNGTRLTVT.